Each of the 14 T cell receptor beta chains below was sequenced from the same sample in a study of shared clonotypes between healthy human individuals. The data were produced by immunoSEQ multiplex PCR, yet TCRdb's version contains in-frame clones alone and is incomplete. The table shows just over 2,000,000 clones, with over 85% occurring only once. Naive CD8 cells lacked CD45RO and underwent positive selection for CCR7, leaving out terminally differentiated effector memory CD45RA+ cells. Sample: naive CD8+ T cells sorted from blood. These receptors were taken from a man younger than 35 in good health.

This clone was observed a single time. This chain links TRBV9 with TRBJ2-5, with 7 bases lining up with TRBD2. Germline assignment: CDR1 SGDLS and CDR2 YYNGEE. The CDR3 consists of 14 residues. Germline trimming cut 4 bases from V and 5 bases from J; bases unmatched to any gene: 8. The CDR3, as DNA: TGTGCCAGCAGCTCTCCTGGGGAGGGGGAGACCCAGTACTTC. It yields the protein CASSSPGEGETQYF.

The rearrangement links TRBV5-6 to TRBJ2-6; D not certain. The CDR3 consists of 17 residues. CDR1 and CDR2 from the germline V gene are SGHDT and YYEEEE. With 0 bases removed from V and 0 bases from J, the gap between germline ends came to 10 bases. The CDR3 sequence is CASSLEGLSSGANVLTF. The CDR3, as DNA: TGTGCCAGCAGCTTGGAGGGATTAAGCTCTGGGGCCAACGTCCTGACTTTC.

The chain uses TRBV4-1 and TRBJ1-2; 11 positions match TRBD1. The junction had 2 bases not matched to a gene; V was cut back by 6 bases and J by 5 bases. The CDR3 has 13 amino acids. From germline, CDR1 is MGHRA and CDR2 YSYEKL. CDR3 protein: CASRGTGGYGYTF. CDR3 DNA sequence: TGCGCCAGCAGAGGGACAGGGGGGTATGGCTACACCTTC.

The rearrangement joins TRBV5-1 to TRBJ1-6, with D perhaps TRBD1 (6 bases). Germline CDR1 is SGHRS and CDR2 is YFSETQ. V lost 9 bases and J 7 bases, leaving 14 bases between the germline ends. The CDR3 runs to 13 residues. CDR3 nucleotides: TGCGCCACTGGACAGACCGTGAATTCACCCCTCCACTTT. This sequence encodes CATGQTVNSPLHF.

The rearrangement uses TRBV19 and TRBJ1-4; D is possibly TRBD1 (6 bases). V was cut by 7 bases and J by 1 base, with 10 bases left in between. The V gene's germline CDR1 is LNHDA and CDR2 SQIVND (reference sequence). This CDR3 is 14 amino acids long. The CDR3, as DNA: TGTGCCAGTAACCCGACAGGAACTAATGAAAAACTGTTTTTT. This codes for CASNPTGTNEKLFF.

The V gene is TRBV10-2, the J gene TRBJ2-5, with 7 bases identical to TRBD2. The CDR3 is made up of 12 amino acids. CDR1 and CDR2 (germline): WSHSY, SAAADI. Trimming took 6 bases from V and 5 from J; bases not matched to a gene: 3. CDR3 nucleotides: TGCGCCAGCAGCGGACTAGGGGAGACCCAGTACTTC. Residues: CASSGLGETQYF.

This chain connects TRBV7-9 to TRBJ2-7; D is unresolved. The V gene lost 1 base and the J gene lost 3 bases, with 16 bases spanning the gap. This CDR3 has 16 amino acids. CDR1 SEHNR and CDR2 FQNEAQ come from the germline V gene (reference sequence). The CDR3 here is CASSLETGYPSYEQYF. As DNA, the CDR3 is TGTGCCAGCAGCTTAGAAACCGGTTACCCGAGCTACGAGCAGTACTTC.

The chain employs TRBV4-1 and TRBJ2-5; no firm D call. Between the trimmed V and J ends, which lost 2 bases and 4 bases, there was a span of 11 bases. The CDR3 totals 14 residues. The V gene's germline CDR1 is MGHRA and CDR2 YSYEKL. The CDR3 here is CASSQWAASETQYF. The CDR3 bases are TGCGCCAGCAGCCAATGGGCAGCCTCAGAGACCCAGTACTTC.

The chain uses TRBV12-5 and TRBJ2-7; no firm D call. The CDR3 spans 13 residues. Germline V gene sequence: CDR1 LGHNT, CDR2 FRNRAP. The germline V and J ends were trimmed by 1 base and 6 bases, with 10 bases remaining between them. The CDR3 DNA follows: TGTGCTAGTGGTTTGGGGTCGCGTAGCGAGCAGTACTTC. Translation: CASGLGSRSEQYF.

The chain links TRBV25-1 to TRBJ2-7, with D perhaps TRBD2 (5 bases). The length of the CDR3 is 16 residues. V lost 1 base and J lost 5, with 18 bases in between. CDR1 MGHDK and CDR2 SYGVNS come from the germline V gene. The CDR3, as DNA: TGTGCCAGCAGTGAATTTCACGCCGGGAACGGTCACGAGCAGTACTTC. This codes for CASSEFHAGNGHEQYF.

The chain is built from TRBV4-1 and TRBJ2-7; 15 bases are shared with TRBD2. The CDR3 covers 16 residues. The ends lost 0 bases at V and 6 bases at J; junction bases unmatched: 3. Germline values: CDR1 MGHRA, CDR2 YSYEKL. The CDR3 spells CASSQDPGLAGGEQYF. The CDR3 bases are TGCGCCAGCAGCCAAGACCCGGGACTAGCGGGAGGCGAGCAGTACTTC.

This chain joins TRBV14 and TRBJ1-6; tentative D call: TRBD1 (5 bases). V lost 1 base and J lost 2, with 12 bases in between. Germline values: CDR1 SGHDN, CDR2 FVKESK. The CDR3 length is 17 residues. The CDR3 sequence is CASSQGAGDPYNSPLHF. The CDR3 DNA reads TGTGCCAGCAGCCAAGGTGCGGGGGACCCCTATAATTCACCCCTCCACTTT.

CDR3 DNA sequence: TGTGCCAGCACCCAGGCGGGAGGGACCGGGGAGCTGTTTTTT. It yields the protein CASTQAGGTGELFF. The chain uses TRBV27 and TRBJ2-2, with 9 bases identical to TRBD2. The germline CDR1 and CDR2 sequences are MNHEY and SMNVEV (reference sequence). Trimming cost V 7 bases and J 5 bases; bases outside gene matches: 5. CDR3 length: 14 amino acids.

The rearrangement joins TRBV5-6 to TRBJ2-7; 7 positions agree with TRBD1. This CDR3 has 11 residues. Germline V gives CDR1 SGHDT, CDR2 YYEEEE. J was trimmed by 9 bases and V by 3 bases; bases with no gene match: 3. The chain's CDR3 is CASSSQGRQYF. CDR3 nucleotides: TGTGCCAGCAGCTCACAGGGGAGGCAGTACTTC.